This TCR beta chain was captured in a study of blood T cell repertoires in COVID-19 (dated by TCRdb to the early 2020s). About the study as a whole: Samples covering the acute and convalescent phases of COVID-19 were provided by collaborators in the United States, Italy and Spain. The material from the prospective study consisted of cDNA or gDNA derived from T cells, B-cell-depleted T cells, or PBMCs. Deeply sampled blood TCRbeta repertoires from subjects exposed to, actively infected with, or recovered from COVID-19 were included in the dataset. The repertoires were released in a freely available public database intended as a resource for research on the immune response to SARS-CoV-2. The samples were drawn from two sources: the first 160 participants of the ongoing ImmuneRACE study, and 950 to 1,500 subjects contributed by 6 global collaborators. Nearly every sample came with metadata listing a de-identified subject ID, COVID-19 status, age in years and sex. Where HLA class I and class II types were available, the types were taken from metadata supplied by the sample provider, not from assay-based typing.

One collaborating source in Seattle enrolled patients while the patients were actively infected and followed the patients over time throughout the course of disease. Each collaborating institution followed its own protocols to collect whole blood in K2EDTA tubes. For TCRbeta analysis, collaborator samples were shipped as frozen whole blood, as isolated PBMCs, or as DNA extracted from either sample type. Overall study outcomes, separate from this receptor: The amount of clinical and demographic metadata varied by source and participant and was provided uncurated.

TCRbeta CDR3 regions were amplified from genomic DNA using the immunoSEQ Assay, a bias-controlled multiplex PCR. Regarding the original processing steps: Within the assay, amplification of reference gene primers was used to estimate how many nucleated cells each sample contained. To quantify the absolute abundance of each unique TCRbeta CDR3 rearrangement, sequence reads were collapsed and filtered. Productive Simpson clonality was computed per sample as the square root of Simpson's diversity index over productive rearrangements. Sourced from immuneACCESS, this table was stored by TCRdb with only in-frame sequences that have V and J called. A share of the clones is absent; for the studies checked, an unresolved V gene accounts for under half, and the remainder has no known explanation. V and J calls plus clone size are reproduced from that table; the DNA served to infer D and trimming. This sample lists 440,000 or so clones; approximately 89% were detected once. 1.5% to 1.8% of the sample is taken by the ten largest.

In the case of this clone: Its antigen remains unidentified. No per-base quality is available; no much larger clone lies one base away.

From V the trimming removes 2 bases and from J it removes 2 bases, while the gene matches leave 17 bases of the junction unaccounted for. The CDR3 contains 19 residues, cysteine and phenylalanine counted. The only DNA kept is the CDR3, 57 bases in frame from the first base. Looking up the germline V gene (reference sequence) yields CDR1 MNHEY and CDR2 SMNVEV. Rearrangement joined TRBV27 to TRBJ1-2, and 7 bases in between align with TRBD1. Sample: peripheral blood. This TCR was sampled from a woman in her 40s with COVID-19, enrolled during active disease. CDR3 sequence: CASSLSGPPQGPRNYGYTF. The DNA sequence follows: TGTGCCAGCAGTTTAAGTGGCCCGCCACAGGGGCCCCGCAACTATGGCTACACCTTC.